This entry describes one TCR beta chain. The sample is drawn from a study of cytomegalovirus exposure and HLA in healthy donors. Study details: An earlier analysis found fewer than 120 million unique TCR beta sequences from 200 million or so T cells.

CDR3 size: 14 residues. CDR1 is SGHRS and CDR2 is YFSETQ in the germline V gene. V gave up 2 bases and J gave up 6 bases; unmatched junction bases: 3. The study ran its PCR with 60 Vbeta and 13 Jbeta primers. Sequencing was performed with immunoSEQ multiplex PCR; in TCRdb, only in-frame clones are kept and a portion is missing. The repertoire includes about 98,000 clones, more than 60% of them detected once, and about a tenth sits in the top ten. The material sequenced was PBMCs. The chain is built from TRBV5-1 and TRBJ1-1; 11 bases match TRBD1. The sequence was obtained from a man aged 18 to 30 in good health and CMV-seropositive. The CDR3 spells CASSLAGQGAEAFF. The DNA for the CDR3 is TGCGCCAGCAGCTTAGCGGGACAGGGGGCTGAAGCTTTCTTT.